This T cell receptor (beta chain) was sequenced in a study of OX40 agonist ivuxolimab in advanced cancers. Patients with autoimmune history or systemic immunosuppression were excluded. The study, taken as a whole, reports: Normalized T-cell clonal expansion was also low in some nonresponders.

This CDR3 is 12 amino acids long. Trimming removed 6 bases from V and 7 bases from J, with 9 bases in between. Per germline, CDR1 MNHNS and CDR2 SASEGT. Sequencing used immunoSEQ multiplex PCR; TCRdb keeps in-frame clones, though not all of them. The table shows tens of thousands of clones, with 80% to 90% occurring only once. Regarding this clone: Its target is not known.

The TCR was taken from an adult with an advanced solid tumor such as melanoma, head and neck, liver or kidney cancer. The specimen was CD4+ or CD8+ T cells sorted from blood, collected in a trial of the OX40 agonist ivuxolimab. The J gene is TRBJ1-4, the V gene TRBV6-1; TRBD1 might be the D (5 bases). DNA for the CDR3: TGTGCCAGCAGGAGGGGAGGTGAAAAACTGTTTTTT. This codes for CASRRGGEKLFF.